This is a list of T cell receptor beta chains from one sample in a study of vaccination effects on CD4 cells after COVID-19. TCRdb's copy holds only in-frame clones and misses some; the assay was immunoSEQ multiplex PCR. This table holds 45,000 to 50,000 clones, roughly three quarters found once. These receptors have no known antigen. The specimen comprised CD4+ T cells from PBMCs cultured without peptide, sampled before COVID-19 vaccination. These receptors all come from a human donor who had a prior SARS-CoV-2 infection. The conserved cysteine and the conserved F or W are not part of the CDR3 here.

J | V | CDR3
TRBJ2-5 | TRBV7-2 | ASSLARFKETQY
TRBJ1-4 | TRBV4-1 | ASSQPVGLRDRNNEKLF
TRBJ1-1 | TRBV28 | ASSPADSYTEAF
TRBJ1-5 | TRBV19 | ASSLDGRMDSNQPQH
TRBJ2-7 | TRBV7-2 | ASSMTGTYYEQY
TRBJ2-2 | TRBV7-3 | ASSLGGAGGYTGELF
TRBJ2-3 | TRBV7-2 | ASRYAASGRTDTQY
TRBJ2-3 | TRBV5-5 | ASSSIVLAGAETQY
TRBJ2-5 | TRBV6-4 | ASSLRTQY
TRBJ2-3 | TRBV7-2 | ASSIRQGWGTQY
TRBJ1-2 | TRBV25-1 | ASSASSYGYT
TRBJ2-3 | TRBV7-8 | ASSRVSGGAPDTQY
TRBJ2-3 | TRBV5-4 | ASSYRELDTQY
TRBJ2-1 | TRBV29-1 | SGGTSSEQF
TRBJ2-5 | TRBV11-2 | ASSGQGQTIGTQY
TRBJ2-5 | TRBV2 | ASSLNRDTETQY
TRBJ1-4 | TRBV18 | ASSPQGPNEKLF
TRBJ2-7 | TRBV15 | ATSTGHALPYEQY
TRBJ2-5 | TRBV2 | ASSDSGGGETQY
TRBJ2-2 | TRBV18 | ASSPRRRDDGELF
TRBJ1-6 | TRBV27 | ASSLVPYGNSPLH
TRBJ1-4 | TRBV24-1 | ATSAAPGGAATNEKLF
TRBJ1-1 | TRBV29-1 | SANRDRNTEAF
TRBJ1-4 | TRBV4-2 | ASSQGGVGAYEKLF
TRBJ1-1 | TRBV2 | ASSADRGPAF
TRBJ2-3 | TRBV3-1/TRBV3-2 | ASSQEGGGGDTQY
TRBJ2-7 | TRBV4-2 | ASSQGPGQSTWEQY
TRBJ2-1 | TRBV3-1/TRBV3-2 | ASSDHAAGESSEQF
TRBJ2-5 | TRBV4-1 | ASSHGETSGGETQY